This TCR beta chain was obtained from a study of blood T cell repertoires in COVID-19. Turning to the study itself: Both acute and convalescent COVID-19 samples were obtained from the United States, Italy and Spain.

J gave up 2 bases and V 2 bases, and 6 bases lay outside the gene matches. The V gene's germline CDR1 is MNHEY and CDR2 SVGEGT. The CDR3 totals 16 residues. Authors' methods: Amplification with reference gene primers provided the estimates of nucleated cell counts. Data came from immunoSEQ multiplex PCR; TCRdb stores just in-frame clones and leaves some out. V and J calls and clone size are those listed in that table; D and trimming were worked out from the DNA. The sample yields around 260,000 clones, more than 80% seen once. This TCR was recovered from a young woman with active or convalescent COVID-19. Input material: peripheral blood. This rearrangement joins TRBV6-2 or TRBV6-3 to TRBJ2-7; 10 bases are a match to TRBD2. DNA of the CDR3: TGTGCCAGCAGTTACAGTCTAGCGGGGGCAGCCTACGAGCAGTACTTC. It codes for CASSYSLAGAAYEQYF.